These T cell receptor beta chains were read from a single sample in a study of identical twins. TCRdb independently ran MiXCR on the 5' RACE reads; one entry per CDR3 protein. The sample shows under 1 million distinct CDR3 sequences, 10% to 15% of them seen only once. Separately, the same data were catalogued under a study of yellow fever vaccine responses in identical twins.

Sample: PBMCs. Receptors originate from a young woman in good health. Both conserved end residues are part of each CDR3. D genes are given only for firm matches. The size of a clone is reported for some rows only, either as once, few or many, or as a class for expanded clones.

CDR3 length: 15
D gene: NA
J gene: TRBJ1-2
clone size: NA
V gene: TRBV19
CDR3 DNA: TGTGCCAGTAGTATAGGTACACCGGGAGCCTATGGCTACACCTTC
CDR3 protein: CASSIGTPGAYGYTF

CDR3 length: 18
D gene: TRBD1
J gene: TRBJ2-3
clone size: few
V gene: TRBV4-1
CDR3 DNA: TGCGCCAGCAGCCAAGTGGGACGGGACAGGGGGCAAACAGATACGCAGTATTTT
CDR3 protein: CASSQVGRDRGQTDTQYF

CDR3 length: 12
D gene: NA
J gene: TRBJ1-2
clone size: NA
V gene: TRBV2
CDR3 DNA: TGTGCCAGCATCTCGGGAGGGAGTCGCTACACCTTC
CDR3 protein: CASISGGSRYTF

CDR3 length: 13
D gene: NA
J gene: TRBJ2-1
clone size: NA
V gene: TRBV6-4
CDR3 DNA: TGTGCCAGCAGTGACTCGGCTTACAATGAGCAGTTCTTC
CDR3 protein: CASSDSAYNEQFF

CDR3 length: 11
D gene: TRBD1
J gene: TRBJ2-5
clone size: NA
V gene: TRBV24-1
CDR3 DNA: TGTGCCACCCAGGGGGAAGAGACCCAGTACTTC
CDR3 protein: CATQGEETQYF

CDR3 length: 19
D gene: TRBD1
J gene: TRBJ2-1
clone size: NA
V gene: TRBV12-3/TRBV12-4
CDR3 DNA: TGTACCTGCAGTTTTGGACAGGGGCTACCAGGAGTCTCCTACAATGAGCAGTTCTTC
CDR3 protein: CTCSFGQGLPGVSYNEQFF

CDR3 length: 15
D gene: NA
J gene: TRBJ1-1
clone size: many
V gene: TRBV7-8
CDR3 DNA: TGTGCCAGCAGCTTATTCAGGGGAGGAAACACTGAAGCTTTCTTT
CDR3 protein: CASSLFRGGNTEAFF

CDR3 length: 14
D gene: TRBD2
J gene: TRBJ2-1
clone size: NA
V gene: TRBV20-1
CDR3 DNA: TGCAGTGCCCGAGAGGGAATCTTGGGACTAGCGCAGTTCTTC
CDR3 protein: CSAREGILGLAQFF

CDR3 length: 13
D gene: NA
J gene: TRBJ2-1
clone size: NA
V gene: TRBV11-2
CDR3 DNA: TGTGCCAGCAGCTTAGAGCGGCCCAATGAGCAGTTCTTC
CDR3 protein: CASSLERPNEQFF

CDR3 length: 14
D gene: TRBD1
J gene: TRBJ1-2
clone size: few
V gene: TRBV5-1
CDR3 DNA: TGCGCCAGCACGACAGGGGAAGTTAGCTATGGCTACACCTTC
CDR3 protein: CASTTGEVSYGYTF

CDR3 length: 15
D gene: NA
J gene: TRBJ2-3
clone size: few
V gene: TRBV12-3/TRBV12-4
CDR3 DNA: TGTGCCAGCAAGAGCGGGACAGCTAGCACAGATACGCAGTATTTT
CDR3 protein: CASKSGTASTDTQYF

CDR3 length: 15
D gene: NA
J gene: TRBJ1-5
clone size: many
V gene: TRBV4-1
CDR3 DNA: TGCGCCAGCAGCCGGCTCGGGACAAGCAATCAGCCCCAGCATTTT
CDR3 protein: CASSRLGTSNQPQHF

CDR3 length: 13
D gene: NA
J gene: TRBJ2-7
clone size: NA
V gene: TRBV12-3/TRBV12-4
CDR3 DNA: TGTGCCAGCAGCCAGGCCAGGTCCTACGAGCAGTACTTC
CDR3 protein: CASSQARSYEQYF

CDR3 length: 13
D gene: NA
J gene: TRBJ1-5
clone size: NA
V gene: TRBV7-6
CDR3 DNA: TGTGCCAGCAGCGCAGGTGGGTTCCAGCCCCAGCATTTT
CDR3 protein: CASSAGGFQPQHF

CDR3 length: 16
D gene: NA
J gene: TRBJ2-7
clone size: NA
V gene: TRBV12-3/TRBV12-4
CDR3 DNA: TGTGCCAGCAGTTTACCTCCGACGCGGAAATCCTACGAGCAGTACTTC
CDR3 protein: CASSLPPTRKSYEQYF

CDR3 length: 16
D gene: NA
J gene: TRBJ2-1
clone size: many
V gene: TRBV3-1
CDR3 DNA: TGTGCCAGCAGCCAAAAGTCCCGGGACCCGCGCAATGAGCAGTTCTTC
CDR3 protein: CASSQKSRDPRNEQFF

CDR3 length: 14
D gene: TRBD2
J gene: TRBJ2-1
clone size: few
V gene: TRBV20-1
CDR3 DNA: TGCAGTGCTACAAGCGGGGGGCCGTACAATGAGCAGTTCTTC
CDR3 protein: CSATSGGPYNEQFF

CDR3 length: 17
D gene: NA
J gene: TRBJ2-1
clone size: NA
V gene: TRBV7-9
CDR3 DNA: TGTGCCAGCAGCCCCCTGGGTGGGCTAGTGGCCTACAATGAGCAGTTCTTC
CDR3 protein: CASSPLGGLVAYNEQFF

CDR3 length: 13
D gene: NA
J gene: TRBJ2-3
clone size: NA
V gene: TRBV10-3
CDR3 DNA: TGTGCCACGACGGGGGCTAGCACAGATACGCAGTATTTT
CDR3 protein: CATTGASTDTQYF

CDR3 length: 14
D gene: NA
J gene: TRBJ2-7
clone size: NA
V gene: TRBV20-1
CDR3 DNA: TGCAGTGCAACCCAACCTAGCGACTCCTACGAGCAGTACTTC
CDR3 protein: CSATQPSDSYEQYF

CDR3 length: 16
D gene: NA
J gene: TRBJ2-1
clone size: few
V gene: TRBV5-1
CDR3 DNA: TGCGCCAGCAGCTCCCGGACTACCTTATCCTACAATGAGCAGTTCTTC
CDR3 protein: CASSSRTTLSYNEQFF

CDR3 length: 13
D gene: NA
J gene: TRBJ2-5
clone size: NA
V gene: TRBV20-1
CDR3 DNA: TGCAGTGCAACGGGTGTTGTGGAGGAGACCCAGTACTTC
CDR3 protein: CSATGVVEETQYF

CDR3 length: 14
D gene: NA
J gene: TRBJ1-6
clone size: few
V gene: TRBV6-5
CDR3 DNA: TGTGCCAGCAGTTCTTCCCCGGACCTACGGCCCCTCCACTTT
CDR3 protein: CASSSSPDLRPLHF

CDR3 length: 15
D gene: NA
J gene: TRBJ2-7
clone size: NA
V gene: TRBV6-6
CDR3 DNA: TGTGCCAGCAGTTACGACAGGCCCTCCACCTACGAGCAGTACTTC
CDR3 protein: CASSYDRPSTYEQYF

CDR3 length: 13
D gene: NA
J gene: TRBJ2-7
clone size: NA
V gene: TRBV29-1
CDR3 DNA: TGCAGCGTTGGCACTAGGAGCTTCGACGAGCAGTACTTC
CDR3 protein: CSVGTRSFDEQYF

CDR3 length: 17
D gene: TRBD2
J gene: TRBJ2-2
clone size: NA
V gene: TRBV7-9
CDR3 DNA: TGTGCCAGCAGCCCCCTACTAGCGGGAGACTTCACCGGGGAGCTGTTTTTT
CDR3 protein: CASSPLLAGDFTGELFF

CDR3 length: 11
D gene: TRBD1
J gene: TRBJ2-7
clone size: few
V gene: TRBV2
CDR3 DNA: TGTGCCATGGAGGACAGGGGCGAGCAGTACTTC
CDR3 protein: CAMEDRGEQYF

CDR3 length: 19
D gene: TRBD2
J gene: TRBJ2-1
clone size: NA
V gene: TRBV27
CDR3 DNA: TGTGCCAGCAGTGCTACGGTGCGGGAGGGACTAGCGGGCCACAATGAGCAGTTCTTC
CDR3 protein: CASSATVREGLAGHNEQFF

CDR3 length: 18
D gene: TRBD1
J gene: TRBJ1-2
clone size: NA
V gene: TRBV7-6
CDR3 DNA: TGTGCCAGCAGCCCGAATATTGGGACAGGGGCCTCCTTCTATGGCTACACCTTC
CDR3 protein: CASSPNIGTGASFYGYTF

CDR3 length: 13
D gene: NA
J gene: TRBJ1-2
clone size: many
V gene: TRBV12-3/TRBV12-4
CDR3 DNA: TGTGCCAGCAACCAACTCGGCAGGGGTGGCTACACCTTC
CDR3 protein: CASNQLGRGGYTF

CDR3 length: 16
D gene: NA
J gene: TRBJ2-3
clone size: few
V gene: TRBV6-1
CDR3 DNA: TGTGCCAGCACCAACCGCGGGGGCAGGGTCACAGATACGCAGTATTTT
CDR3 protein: CASTNRGGRVTDTQYF

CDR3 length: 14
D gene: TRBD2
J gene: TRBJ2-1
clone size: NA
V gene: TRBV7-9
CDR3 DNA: TGTGCCAGCAGCTGGGGAGGGCCATACAATGAGCAGTTCTTC
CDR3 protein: CASSWGGPYNEQFF

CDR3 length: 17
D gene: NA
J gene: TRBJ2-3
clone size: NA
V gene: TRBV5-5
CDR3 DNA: TGTGCCAGCACCCCGCGCTCCCGGGGGTCTCGCACAGATACGCAGTATTTT
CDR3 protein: CASTPRSRGSRTDTQYF